This T cell receptor beta chain was identified during a study of metastatic and nonmetastatic thyroid tumors (TCRdb year 2020). Background on the whole study: Repertoires were compared across peripheral blood and tumor or nodule tissue samples from malignant and benign thyroid patients. Here is what the overall study found, with its caveats: In both blood and tumor samples, malignant tumors were reported to have significantly higher TCR beta diversity than benign nodules.

No patient had received any treatment before thyroid surgery. Patient clinical samples collected from about 2012 to 2019 were retrospectively analysed using T-cell receptor beta sequencing. The library was produced with PCR. Sequencing relied on an Illumina HiSeq 4000. The TCR beta-chain CDR3 region of each patient was profiled by high-throughput sequencing. Turning to the authors' computational methods: Drawing on CDR3 differences between clinicopathological groups, the researchers built a classifier meant to tell apart patients with distant-metastatic papillary thyroid cancer. The Shannon index was used to measure repertoire diversity, and the Morisita-Horn index was used to measure how similar tumor and blood repertoires were. TCRdb reprocessing: public reads trimmed at Q25 with fastp, clones called with MiXCR, in-frame beta chains kept. For this entry, the V and J calls and clone size follow TCRdb and not the study's own pipeline. In all, the sample holds about 64,000 clones, and around 15% of those were seen once. The ten largest account for less than 9.5% of the sample.

Many counts were recorded for this clone. The antigen it recognizes is unknown. Base quality data are lacking; no much larger clone is found one base away. From the cysteine up to the phenylalanine, the CDR3 has a length of 15 residues. The read is trimmed to its CDR3 DNA, 45 bases read in frame from base 1. Taken from the germline V gene, the CDR1 and CDR2 loops are MNHEY and SVGAGI. Relative to germline, V is 2 bases shorter and J is 8 bases shorter, with 18 bases between their ends. The rearrangement joined TRBV6-5 to TRBJ1-2; a tentative D call is TRBD1 (6 bases match). The sequencing input was blood. The receptor's source is a male donor with papillary thyroid cancer or a benign thyroid nodule (not recorded which). Some clones in this sample may be carry-over from other donors' samples. This receptor has the CDR3 CASSYARDKGGGYTF. At the DNA level, the sequence is TGTGCCAGCAGTTACGCGCGGGACAAAGGCGGGGGCTACACCTTC.